The T cell receptor beta chain under discussion was sequenced for a study of T cell responses to AZD1222 COVID-19 vaccine. Sequencing used immunoSEQ multiplex PCR; TCRdb keeps in-frame clones, though not all of them. Of fewer than 35,000 clones detected, roughly 92% appear once; the ten largest clones hold less than 55%. Germline CDR1 and CDR2: LNHDA and SQIVND (reference sequence). The V gene lost 3 bases and the J gene lost 1 base, with 7 bases spanning the gap. The CDR3 runs 14 residues. This clonotype was sampled from an adult in good health. The gene calls are TRBV19 and TRBJ2-1, with no clear D. The sequencing here drew on peripheral blood, taken on day 0 of AZD1222 vaccination. CDR3 DNA: TGTGCCAGTAGTATCCAGGTATCCTACAATGAGCAGTTCTTC. As protein: CASSIQVSYNEQFF.